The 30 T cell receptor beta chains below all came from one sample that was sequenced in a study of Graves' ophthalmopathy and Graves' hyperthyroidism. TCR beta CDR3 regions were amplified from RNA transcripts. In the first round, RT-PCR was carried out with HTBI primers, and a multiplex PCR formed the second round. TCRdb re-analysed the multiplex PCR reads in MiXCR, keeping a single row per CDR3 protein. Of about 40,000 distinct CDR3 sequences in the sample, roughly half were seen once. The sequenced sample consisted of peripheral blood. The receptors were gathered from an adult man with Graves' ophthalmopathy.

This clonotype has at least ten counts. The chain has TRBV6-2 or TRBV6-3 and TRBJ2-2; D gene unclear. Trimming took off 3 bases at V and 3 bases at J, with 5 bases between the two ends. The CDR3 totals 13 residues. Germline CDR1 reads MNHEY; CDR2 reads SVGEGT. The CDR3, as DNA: TGTGCCAGCAGTTATTCCCACACCGGGGAGCTGTTTTTT. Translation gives CASSYSHTGELFF.

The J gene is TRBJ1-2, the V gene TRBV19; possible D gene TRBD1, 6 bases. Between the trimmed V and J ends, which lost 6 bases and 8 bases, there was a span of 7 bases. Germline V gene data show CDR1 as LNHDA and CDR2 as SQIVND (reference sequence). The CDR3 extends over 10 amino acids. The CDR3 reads CASRGQGYTF. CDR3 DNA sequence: TGTGCCAGTAGAGGACAGGGCTACACCTTC.

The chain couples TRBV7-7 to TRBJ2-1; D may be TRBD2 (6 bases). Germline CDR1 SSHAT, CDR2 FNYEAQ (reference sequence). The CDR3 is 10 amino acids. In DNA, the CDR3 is TGTGCTAGCGGTTCAAATGAGCAGTTCTTC. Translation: CASGSNEQFF.

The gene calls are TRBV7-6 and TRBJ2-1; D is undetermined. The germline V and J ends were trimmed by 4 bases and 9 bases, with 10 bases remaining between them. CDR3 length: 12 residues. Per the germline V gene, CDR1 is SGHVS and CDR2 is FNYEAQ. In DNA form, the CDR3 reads TGTGCCAGCAGCTCGAGCCCACGTGAGCAGTTCTTC. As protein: CASSSSPREQFF.

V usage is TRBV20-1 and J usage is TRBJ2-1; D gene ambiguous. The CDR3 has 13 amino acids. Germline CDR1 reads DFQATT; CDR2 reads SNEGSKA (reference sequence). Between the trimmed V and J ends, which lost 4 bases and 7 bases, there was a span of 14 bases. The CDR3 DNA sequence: TGCAGTGCTAATACCAGGTTAAAGAATGAGCAGTTCTTC. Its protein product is CSANTRLKNEQFF.

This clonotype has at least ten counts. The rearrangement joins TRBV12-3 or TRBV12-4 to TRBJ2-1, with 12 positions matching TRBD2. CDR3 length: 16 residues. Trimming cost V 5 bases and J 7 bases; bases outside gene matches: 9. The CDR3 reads CASSPRLAGVRNEQFF. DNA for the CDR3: TGTGCCAGCAGTCCGCGACTAGCGGGAGTCCGGAATGAGCAGTTCTTC.

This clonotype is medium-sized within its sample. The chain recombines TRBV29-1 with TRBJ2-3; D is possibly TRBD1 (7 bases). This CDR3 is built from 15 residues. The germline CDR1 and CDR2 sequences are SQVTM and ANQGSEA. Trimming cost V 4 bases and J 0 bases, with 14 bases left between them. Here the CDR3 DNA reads TGCAGCGTTGCCGTGGGGGGACAGAGCACAGATACGCAGTATTTT. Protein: CSVAVGGQSTDTQYF.

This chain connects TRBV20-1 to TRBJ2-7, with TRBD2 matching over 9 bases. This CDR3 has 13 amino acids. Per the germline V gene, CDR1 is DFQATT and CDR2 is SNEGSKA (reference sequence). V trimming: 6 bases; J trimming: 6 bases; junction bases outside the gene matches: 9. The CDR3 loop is CSAGLGLAREQYF. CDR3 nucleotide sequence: TGCAGTGCCGGTCTGGGACTAGCTCGCGAGCAGTACTTC.

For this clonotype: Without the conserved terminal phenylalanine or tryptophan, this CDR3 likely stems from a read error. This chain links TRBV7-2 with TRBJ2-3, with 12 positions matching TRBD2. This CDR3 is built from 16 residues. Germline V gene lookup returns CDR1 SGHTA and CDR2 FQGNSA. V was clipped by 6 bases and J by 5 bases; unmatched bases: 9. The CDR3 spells CASSFTLAGGGDTQYC. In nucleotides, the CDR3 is TGTGCCAGCAGTTTCACACTAGCGGGGGGAGGAGATACGCAGTATTGT.

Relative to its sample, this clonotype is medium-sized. DNA for the CDR3: TGCAGCGTTTGGGCCCTAGCTGAGCAGTTCTTC. It translates to CSVWALAEQFF. This sequence joins TRBV29-1 and TRBJ2-1, with a weak D call TRBD2 (5 bases). V lost 5 bases and J 9 bases, leaving 11 bases between the germline ends. Germline V CDR1 and CDR2: SQVTM, ANQGSEA. This CDR3 comprises 11 residues.

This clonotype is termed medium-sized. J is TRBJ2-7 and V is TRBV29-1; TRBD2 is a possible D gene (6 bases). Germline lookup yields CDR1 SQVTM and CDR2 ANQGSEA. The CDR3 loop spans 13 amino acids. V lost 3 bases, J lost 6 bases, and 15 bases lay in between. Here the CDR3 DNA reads TGCAGCGTTGAGGGGTTCTCCGGGGGCGAGCAGTACTTC. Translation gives CSVEGFSGGEQYF.

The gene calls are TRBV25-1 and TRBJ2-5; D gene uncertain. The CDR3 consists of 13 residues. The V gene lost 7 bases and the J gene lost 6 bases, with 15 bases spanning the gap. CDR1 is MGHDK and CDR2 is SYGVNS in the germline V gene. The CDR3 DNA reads TGTGCCAGCACCATACAGCCAGGTCAGACCCAGTACTTC. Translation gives CASTIQPGQTQYF.

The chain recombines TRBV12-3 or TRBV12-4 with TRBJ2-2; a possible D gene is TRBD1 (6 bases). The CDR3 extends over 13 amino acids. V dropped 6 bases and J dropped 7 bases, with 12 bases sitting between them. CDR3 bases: TGTGCCAGCAGCGATCAGGGGCGCGGGGAGCTGTTTTTT. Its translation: CASSDQGRGELFF.

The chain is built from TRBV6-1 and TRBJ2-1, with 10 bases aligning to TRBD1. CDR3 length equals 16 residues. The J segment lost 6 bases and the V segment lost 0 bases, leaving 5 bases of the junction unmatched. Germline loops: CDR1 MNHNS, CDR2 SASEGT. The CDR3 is CASSEAETGGGNEQFF. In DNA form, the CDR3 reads TGTGCCAGCAGTGAAGCCGAGACAGGGGGCGGCAATGAGCAGTTCTTC.

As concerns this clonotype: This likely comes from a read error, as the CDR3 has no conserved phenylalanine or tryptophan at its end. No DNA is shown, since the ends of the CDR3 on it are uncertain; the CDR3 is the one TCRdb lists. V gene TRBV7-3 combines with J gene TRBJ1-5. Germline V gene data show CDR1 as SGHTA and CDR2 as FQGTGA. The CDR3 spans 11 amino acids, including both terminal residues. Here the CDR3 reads CASSSRGAGRL.

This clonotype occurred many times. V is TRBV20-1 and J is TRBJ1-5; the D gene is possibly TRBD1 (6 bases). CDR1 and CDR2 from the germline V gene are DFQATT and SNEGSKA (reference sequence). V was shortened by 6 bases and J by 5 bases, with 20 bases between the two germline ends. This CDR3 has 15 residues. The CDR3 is CSAAPGRDTDQPQHF. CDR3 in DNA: TGCAGTGCAGCCCCCGGCAGGGACACTGATCAGCCCCAGCATTTT.

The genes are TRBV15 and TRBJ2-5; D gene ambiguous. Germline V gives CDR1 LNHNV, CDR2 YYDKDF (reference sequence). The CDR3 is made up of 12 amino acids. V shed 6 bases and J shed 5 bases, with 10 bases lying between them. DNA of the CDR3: TGTGCCACCAGTCCTCATCGGGAGACCCAGTACTTC. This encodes CATSPHRETQYF.

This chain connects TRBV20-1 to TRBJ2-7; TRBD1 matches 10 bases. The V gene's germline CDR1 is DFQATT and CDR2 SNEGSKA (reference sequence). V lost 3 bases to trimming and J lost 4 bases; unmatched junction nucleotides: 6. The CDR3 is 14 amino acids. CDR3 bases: TGCAGTGCTAGGGTAACGGGACAGGGGTACGAGCAGTACTTC. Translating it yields CSARVTGQGYEQYF.

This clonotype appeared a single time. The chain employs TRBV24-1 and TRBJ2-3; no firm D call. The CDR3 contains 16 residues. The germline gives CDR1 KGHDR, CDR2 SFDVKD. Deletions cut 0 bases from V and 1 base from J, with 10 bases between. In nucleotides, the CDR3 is TGTGCCACCAGTGATTTGGATTGGGCGGGCACAGATACGCAGTATTTT. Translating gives CATSDLDWAGTDTQYF.

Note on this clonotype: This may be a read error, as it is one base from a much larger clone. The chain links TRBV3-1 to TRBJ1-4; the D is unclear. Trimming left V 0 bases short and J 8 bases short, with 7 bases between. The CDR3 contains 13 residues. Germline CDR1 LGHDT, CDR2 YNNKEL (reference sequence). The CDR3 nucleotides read TGTGCCAGCAGCCAAGATCAGGCGGAAAAACTGTTTTTT. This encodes CASSQDQAEKLFF.

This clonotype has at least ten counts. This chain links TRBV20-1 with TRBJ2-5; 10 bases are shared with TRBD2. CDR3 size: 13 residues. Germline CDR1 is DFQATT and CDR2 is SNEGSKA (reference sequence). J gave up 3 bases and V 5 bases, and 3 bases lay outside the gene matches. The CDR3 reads CSASGTSEETQYF. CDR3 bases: TGCAGTGCTTCTGGGACTAGCGAAGAGACCCAGTACTTC.

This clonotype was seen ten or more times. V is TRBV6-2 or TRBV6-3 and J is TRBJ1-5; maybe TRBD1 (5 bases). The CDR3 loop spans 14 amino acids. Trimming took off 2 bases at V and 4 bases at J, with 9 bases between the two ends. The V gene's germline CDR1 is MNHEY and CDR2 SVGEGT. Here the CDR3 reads CASSYGAPNQPQHF. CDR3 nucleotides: TGTGCCAGCAGTTACGGGGCCCCTAATCAGCCCCAGCATTTT.

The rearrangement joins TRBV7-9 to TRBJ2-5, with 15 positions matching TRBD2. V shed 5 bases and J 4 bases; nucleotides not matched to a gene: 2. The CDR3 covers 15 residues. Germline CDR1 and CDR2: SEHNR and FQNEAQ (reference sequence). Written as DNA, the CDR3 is TGTGCCAGCAGCGCGGGACTAGCGGGAGGAGAGACCCAGTACTTC. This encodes CASSAGLAGGETQYF.

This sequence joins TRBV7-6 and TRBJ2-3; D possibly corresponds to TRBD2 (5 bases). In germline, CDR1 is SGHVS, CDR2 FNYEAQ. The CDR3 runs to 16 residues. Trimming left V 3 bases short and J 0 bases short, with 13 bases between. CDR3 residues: CASSFESWTSTDTQYF. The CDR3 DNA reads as TGTGCCAGCAGCTTCGAGAGTTGGACTAGCACAGATACGCAGTATTTT.

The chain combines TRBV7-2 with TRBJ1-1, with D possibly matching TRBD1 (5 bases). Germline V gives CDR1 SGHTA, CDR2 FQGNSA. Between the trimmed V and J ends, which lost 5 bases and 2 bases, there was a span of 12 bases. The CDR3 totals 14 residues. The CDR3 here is CASSTRVVNTEAFF. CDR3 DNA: TGTGCCAGCAGCACCAGGGTTGTCAACACTGAAGCTTTCTTT.

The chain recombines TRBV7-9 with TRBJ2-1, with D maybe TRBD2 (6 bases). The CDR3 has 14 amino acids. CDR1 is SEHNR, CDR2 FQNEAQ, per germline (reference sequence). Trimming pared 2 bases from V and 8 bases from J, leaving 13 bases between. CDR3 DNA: TGTGCCAGCAGCTTATCGGGGGTGTCTGATGAGCAGTTCTTC. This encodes CASSLSGVSDEQFF.

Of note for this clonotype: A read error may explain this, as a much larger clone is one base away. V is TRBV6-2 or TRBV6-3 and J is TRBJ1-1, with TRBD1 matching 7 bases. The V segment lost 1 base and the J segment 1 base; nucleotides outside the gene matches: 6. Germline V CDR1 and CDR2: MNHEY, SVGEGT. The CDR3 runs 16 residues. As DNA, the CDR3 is TGTGCCAGCAGTTACTTCCCGGGACAGCCGAACACTGAAGCTTTCTTT. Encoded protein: CASSYFPGQPNTEAFF.

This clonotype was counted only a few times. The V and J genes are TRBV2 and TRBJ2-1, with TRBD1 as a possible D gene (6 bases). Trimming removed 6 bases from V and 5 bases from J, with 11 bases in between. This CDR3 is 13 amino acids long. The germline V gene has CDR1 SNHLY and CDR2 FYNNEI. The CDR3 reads CASRQGTNNEQFF. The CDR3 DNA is TGTGCCAGCAGACAGGGCACTAACAATGAGCAGTTCTTC.

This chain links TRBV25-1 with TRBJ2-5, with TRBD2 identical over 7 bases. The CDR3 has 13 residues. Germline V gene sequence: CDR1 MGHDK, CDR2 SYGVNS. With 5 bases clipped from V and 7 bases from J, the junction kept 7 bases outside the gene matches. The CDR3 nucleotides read TGTGCCAGCAGTTTACCCCGCGGGGGGACCCAGTACTTC. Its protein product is CASSLPRGGTQYF.

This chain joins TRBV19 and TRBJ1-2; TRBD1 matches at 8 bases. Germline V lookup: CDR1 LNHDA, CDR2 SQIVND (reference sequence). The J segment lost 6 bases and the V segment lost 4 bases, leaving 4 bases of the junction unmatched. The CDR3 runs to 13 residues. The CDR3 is CASSSQGAHGYTF. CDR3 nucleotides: TGTGCCAGTAGTAGCCAGGGGGCTCATGGCTACACCTTC.